This paragraph reports one TCR beta chain. This sample is part of a study of shared clonotypes between healthy human individuals. Germline assignment: CDR1 SGHTA and CDR2 FQGNSA. V was shortened by 5 bases and J by 0 bases, with 17 bases between the two germline ends. The CDR3 has 16 residues. Profiled with immunoSEQ multiplex PCR; TCRdb holds only in-frame clones, not every one. Of 2,100,000 or so clones in the sample, under 97% are singletons; the top ten hold roughly 0.13%. Sequencing used naive CD4+ T cells sorted from blood. Subset described: CD45RA+ positively selected. The rearrangement joins TRBV7-2 to TRBJ2-7, with D perhaps TRBD2 (6 bases). This TCR derives from a young man in good health. CDR3 in amino acids: CASSRGLFQSSYEQYF. For the CDR3, the DNA is TGTGCCAGCAGCCGGGGGTTGTTCCAGAGCTCCTACGAGCAGTACTTC.